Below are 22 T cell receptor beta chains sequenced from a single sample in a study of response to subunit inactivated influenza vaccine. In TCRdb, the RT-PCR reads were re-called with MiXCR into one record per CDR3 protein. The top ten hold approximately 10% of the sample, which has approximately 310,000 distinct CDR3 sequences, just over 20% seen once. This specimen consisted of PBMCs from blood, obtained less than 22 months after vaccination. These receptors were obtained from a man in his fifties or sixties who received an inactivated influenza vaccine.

The CDR3 bases are TGTGCCAGCAGCCGGCTTAACACCGGGGAGCTGTTTTTT. Protein: CASSRLNTGELFF. The chain combines TRBV25-1 with TRBJ2-2; no reliable D call. The CDR3 length is 13 residues. V lost 6 bases to trimming and J lost 2 bases, with 7 bases between them. CDR1 MGHDK and CDR2 SYGVNS come from the germline V gene.

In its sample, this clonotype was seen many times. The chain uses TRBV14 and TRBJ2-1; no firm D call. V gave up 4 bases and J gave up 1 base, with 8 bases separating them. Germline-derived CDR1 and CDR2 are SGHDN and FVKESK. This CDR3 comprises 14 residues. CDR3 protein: CASSPGFSYNEQFF. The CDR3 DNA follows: TGTGCCAGCAGCCCCGGGTTTTCCTACAATGAGCAGTTCTTC.

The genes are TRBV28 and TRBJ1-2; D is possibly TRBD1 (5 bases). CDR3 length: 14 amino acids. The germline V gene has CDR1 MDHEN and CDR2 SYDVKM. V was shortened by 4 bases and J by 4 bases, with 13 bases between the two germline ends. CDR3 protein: CASSSPGRGYGYTF. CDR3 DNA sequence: TGTGCCAGCAGTTCCCCAGGGAGAGGCTATGGCTACACCTTC.

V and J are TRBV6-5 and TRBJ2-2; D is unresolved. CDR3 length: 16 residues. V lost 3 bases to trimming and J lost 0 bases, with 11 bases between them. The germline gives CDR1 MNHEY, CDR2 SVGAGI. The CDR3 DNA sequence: TGTGCCAGCAGTTATCTGGCACCGCCGAACACCGGGGAGCTGTTTTTT. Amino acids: CASSYLAPPNTGELFF.

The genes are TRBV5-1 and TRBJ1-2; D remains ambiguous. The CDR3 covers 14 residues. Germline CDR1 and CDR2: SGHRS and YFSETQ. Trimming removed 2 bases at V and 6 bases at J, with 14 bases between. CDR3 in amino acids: CASSLAQHRDGYTF. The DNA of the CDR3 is TGCGCCAGCAGCTTAGCACAACATCGCGATGGCTACACCTTC.

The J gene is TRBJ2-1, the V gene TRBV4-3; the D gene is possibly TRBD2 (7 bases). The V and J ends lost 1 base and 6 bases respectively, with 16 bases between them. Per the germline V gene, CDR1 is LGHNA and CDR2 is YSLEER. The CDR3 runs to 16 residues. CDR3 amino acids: CASSQVSGGAGNEQFF. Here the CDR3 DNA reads TGCGCCAGCAGCCAAGTTTCGGGGGGCGCAGGCAATGAGCAGTTCTTC.

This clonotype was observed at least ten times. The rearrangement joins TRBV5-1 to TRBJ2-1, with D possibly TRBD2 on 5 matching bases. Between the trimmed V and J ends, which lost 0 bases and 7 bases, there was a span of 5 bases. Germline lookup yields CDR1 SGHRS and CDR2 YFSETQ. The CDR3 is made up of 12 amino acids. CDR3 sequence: CASSLGLNEQFF. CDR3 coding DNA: TGCGCCAGCAGCTTGGGACTAAATGAGCAGTTCTTC. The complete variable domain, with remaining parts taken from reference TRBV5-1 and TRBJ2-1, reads KAGVTQTPRYLIKTRGQQVTLSCSPISGHRSVSWYQQTPGQGLQFLFEYFSETQRNKGNFPGRFSGRQFSNSRSEMNVSTLELGDSALYLCASSLGLNEQFFGPGTRLTVL.

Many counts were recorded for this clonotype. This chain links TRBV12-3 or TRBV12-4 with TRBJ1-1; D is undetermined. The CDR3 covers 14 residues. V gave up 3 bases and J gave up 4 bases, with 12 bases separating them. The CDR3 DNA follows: TGTGCCAGCAGTTTTGGGGAAGGGATCACTGAAGCTTTCTTT. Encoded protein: CASSFGEGITEAFF.

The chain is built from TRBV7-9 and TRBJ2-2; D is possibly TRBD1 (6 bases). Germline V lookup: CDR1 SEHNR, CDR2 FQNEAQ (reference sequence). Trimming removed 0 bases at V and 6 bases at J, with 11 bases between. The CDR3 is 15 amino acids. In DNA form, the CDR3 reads TGTGCCAGCAGCTTAGCGCACAGGGACGCCGGGGAGCTGTTTTTT. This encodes CASSLAHRDAGELFF.

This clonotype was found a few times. The CDR3 DNA is TGCAGCGTTGTTAGGGCTAGCGGGAGGAGCGATACGCAGTATTTT. It yields the protein CSVVRASGRSDTQYF. The chain joins TRBV29-1 to TRBJ2-3; 11 positions match TRBD2. V dropped 4 bases and J dropped 6; count of bases not matched to a gene: 9. The germline V gene has CDR1 SQVTM and CDR2 ANQGSEA. The CDR3 is made up of 15 amino acids.

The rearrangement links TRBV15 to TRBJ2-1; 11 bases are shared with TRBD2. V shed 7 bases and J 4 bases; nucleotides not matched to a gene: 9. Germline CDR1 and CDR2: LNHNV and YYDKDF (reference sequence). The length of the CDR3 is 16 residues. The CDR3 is CATNDPGTSGYNEQFF. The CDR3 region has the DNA TGTGCCACCAACGATCCCGGGACTAGCGGATACAATGAGCAGTTCTTC. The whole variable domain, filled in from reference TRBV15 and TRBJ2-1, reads DAMVIQNPRYQVTQFGKPVTLSCSQTLNHNVMYWYQQKSSQAPKLLFHYYDKDFNNEADTPDNFQSRRPNTSFCFLDIRSPGLGDTAMYLCATNDPGTSGYNEQFFGPGTRLTVL.

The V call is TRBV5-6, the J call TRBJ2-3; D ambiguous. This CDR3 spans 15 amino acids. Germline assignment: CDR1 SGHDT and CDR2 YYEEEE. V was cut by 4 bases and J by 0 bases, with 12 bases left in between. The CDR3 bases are TGTGCCAGCAGCCCGAGGCCAACTAGCACAGATACGCAGTATTTT. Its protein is CASSPRPTSTDTQYF. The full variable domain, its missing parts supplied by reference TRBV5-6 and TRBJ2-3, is DAGVTQSPTHLIKTRGQQVTLRCSPKSGHDTVSWYQQALGQGPQFIFQYYEEEERQRGNFPDRFSGHQFPNYSSELNVNALLLGDSALYLCASSPRPTSTDTQYFGPGTRLTVL.

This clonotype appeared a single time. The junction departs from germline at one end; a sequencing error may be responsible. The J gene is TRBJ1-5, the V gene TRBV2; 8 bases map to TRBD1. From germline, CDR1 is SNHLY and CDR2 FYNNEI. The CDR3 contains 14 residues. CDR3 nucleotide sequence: TGTGCCAGCGGTGACGGACAGGGCGGTCAGCCCCAGCATTTT. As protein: CASGDGQGGQPQHF. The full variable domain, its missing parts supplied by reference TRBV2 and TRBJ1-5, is EPEVTQTPSHQVTQMGQEVILRCVPISNHLYFYWYRQILGQKVEFLVSFYNNEISEKSEIFDDQFSVERPDGSNFTLKIRSTKLEDSAMYFCASGDGQGGQPQHFGDGTRLSIL.

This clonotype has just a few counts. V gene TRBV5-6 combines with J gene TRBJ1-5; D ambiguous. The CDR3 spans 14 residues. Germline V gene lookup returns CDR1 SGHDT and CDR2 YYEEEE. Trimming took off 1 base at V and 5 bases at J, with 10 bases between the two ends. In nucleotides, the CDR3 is TGTGCCAGCAGCTTGCTGTCGACTGATCAGCCCCAGCATTTT. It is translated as CASSLLSTDQPQHF.

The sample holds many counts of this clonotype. The CDR3, as DNA: TGTGCCAGCTGGGACGATGGCTACACCTTC. Translated: CASWDDGYTF. The V call is TRBV12-3 or TRBV12-4, the J call TRBJ1-2, with D tentatively TRBD1 (5 bases). This CDR3 contains 10 residues. V gave up 8 bases and J gave up 6 bases, with 7 bases separating them.

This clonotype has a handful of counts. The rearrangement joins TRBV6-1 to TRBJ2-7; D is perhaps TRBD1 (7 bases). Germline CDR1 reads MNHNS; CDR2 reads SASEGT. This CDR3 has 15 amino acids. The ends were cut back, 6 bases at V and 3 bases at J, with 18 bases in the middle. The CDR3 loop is CASSPFSGGGYEQYF. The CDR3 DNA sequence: TGTGCCAGCAGCCCCTTCTCAGGGGGAGGCTACGAGCAGTACTTC.

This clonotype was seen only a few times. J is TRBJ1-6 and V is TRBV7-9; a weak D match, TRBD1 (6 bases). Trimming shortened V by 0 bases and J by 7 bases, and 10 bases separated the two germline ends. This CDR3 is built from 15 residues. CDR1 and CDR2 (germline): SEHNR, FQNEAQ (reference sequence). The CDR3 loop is CASSLAAGVNSPLHF. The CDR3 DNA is TGTGCCAGCAGCTTAGCAGCAGGGGTAAATTCACCCCTCCACTTT.

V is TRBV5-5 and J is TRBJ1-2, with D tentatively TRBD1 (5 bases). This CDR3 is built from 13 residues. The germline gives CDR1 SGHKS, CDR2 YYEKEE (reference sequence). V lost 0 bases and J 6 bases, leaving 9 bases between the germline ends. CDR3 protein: CASSLDPRDGYTF. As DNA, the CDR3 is TGTGCCAGCAGCTTGGACCCCAGGGATGGCTACACCTTC.

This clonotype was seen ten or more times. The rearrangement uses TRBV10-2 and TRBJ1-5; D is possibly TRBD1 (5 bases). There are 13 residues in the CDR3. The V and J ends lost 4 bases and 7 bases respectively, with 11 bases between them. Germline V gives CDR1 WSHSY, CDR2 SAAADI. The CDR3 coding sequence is TGCGCCAGCAGTGCCCAGGGACGGCAGCCCCAGCATTTT. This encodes CASSAQGRQPQHF.

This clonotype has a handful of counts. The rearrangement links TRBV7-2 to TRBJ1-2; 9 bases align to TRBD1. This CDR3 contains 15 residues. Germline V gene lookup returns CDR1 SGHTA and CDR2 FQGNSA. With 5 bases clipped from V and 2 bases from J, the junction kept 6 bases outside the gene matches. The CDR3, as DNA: TGTGCCAGCAGCATAAGAGGACAGGGGAACTATGGCTACACCTTC. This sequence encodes CASSIRGQGNYGYTF.

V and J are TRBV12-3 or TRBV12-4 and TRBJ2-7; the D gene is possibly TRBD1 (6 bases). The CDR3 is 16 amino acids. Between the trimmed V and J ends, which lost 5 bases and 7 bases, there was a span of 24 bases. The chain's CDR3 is CASSKGTGTRTGEQYF. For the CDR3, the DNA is TGTGCCAGCAGTAAGGGAACGGGGACAAGGACGGGGGAGCAGTACTTC.

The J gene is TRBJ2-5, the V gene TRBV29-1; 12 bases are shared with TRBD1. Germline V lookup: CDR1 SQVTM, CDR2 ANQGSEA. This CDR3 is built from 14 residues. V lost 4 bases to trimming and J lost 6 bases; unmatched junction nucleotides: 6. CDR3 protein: CSVGGTGGRKTQYF. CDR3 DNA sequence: TGCAGCGTTGGGGGGACAGGGGGCAGAAAGACCCAGTACTTC.